The entry that follows covers one T cell receptor (beta chain) sequence. The sample originates from a study of blood T cell repertoires in COVID-19. About the study: Collection of acute and convalescent COVID-19 samples took place in the United States, Italy and Spain.

Authors' processing steps: Reference gene primer amplification yielded estimated nucleated cell counts. Assay used: immunoSEQ multiplex PCR; TCRdb lists only in-frame clones, some missing. D and trimming were read from the DNA, whereas the V and J calls and clone size are those reported in that table. This sample has 250,000 or so clones; around 83% occur once, and the top ten carry about 1.6%. This CDR3 has 14 amino acids. V was cut by 3 bases and J by 2 bases, with 10 bases left in between. Germline assignment: CDR1 SEHNR and CDR2 FQNEAQ (reference sequence). Sequencing was done on a sample of peripheral blood. The rearrangement joins TRBV7-9 to TRBJ1-2, with D possibly being TRBD1 (5 bases). The TCR originated in a woman in her thirties or forties who had recovered from COVID-19. The chain's CDR3 is CASSFSRVNYGYTF. DNA for the CDR3: TGTGCCAGCAGCTTTTCCAGGGTGAACTATGGCTACACCTTC.